This is a list of T cell receptor beta chains from one sample in a study of CD8+CD57+ T cells in acquired aplastic anemia. TCRdb ran MiXCR on the reads and lists one entry per CDR3 protein. The table includes around 200,000 distinct CDR3 sequences, less than 50% detected once. Source material: sorted CD4+, CD8+, or CD8+CD57+ T cells (not recorded which) from PBMCs. The receptors stem from a human donor with aplastic anemia. The CDR3 runs from the conserved cysteine through the conserved F or W. A D gene is named only where the DNA matches it firmly. A clone size is listed for some rows: how often the clone was seen (once, few, many), or a class if it is expanded.

clone size	V gene	J gene	D gene	CDR3 DNA	CDR3 protein
NA	TRBV6-1	TRBJ1-5	TRBD1	TGTGCCAGCACCAGCGCACAGGGGGATCAGCCCCAGCATTTT	CASTSAQGDQPQHF
NA	TRBV7-9	TRBJ2-5	NA	TGTGCCAGCAGCTTAGGCGCGACCCAGTACTTC	CASSLGATQYF
many	TRBV20-1	TRBJ2-3	TRBD2	TGCAGTGCAATCTTTAGCGGGAGCACAGATACGCAGTATTTT	CSAIFSGSTDTQYF
NA	TRBV18	TRBJ2-7	TRBD1	TGTGCCAGCTCACCATTGACAGGGTTGGGGTACGAGCAGTACTTC	CASSPLTGLGYEQYF
many	TRBV20-1	TRBJ1-6	NA	TGCAGTGCTAGAGATCGGCGAGATTCACCCCTCCACTTT	CSARDRRDSPLHF
NA	TRBV2	TRBJ1-4	NA	TGTGCCAGCAGTGAATCACGGGTCGAAAAACTGTTTTTT	CASSESRVEKLFF
many	TRBV9	TRBJ1-3	TRBD1	TGTGCCAGCAGCGCGGGACAGGGAGACTCTGGAAACACCATATATTTT	CASSAGQGDSGNTIYF
many	TRBV24-1	TRBJ2-1	NA	TGTGCCACCAGTGATGGGACCCGCAATGAGCAGTTCTTC	CATSDGTRNEQFF
many	TRBV7-7	TRBJ2-3	NA	TGTGCCAGCAGCGAACTCCGCACAGATACGCAGTATTTT	CASSELRTDTQYF
few	TRBV7-2	TRBJ1-1	NA	TGTGCCAGCAGCTTAGCGCACGGGACGAACACTGAAGCTTTCTTT	CASSLAHGTNTEAFF
NA	TRBV2	TRBJ2-3	NA	TGTGCCAGCGGTTCATGGATTAGCACAGATACGCAGTATTTT	CASGSWISTDTQYF
NA	TRBV27	TRBJ1-6	TRBD1	TGTGCCAGCAGTCCAGGGGACAGGTTTAGTTCACCCCTCCACTTT	CASSPGDRFSSPLHF
NA	TRBV29-1	TRBJ2-7	NA	TGCAGCGTTGACGCCAGGGTGGGGGTACAGTACTTC	CSVDARVGVQYF
NA	TRBV7-3	TRBJ2-1	NA	TGTGCCAGCAGCTTAGGGGGGACAGCAGACAATCAGCAGTTCTTC	CASSLGGTADNQQFF
NA	TRBV10-1	TRBJ2-7	TRBD1	TGCGCCACAACGGCACTAGCACCGGGACAGGGTTACGAGCAGTACTTC	CATTALAPGQGYEQYF
many	TRBV12-5	TRBJ1-4	TRBD1	TGTGCTAGTGGTAGACAGGGGTTGAGTGAAAAACTGTTTTTT	CASGRQGLSEKLFF
many	TRBV19	TRBJ2-3	NA	TGTGCCAGTAGCTCAAGTCCTAGCACAGATACGCAGTATTTT	CASSSSPSTDTQYF
NA	TRBV20-1	TRBJ1-5	TRBD1	TGCAGTGCGGTGCCAGGGGGACGGCAGCCCCAGCATTTT	CSAVPGGRQPQHF
NA	TRBV24-1	TRBJ1-1	NA	TGTGCCACCAGTGATTCCTGGGCGGGTACAAAAGCTTTCTTT	CATSDSWAGTKAFF
few	TRBV10-3	TRBJ2-1	TRBD1	TGTGCCATCAGGGGCAGGGGGAACAATGAGCAGTTCTTC	CAIRGRGNNEQFF
NA	TRBV19	TRBJ1-6	NA	TGTGCCAGTAGTATAATAGGAGATTCACCCCTCCACTTT	CASSIIGDSPLHF
NA	TRBV2	TRBJ2-1	NA	TGTGCCATCGTGAGGGGATCCTACAATGAGCAGTTCTTC	CAIVRGSYNEQFF
NA	TRBV2	TRBJ2-5	NA	TGTGCCAGCAGCCGACAGAAAGAGACCCAGTACTTC	CASSRQKETQYF
NA	TRBV4-2	TRBJ2-1	NA	TGTGCCAGCAGCCTCCAGCTAGGGGGAGGATTAAGGGAGCAGTTCTTC	CASSLQLGGGLREQFF
NA	TRBV20-1	TRBJ2-7	TRBD1	TGCAGTGCTTGGACAGGGGCCTCCTACGAGCAGTACTTC	CSAWTGASYEQYF
many	TRBV6-1	TRBJ1-4	NA	TGTGCCAGCAGGCCGGGTCCTACTAATGAAAAACTGTTTTTT	CASRPGPTNEKLFF
many	TRBV7-2	TRBJ2-1	NA	TGTGCCAGCAGCTTAGAGGGGAGGGGGCGCGTCAATGAGCAGTTCTTC	CASSLEGRGRVNEQFF
few	TRBV27	TRBJ1-2	NA	TGTGCCAGCAGACCCGGAGGACAGAGTAACTATGGCTACACCTTC	CASRPGGQSNYGYTF
few	TRBV20-1	TRBJ1-1	TRBD1	TGCAGTACCAGTTCGACAGGGAACTCTGAAGCTTTCTTT	CSTSSTGNSEAFF